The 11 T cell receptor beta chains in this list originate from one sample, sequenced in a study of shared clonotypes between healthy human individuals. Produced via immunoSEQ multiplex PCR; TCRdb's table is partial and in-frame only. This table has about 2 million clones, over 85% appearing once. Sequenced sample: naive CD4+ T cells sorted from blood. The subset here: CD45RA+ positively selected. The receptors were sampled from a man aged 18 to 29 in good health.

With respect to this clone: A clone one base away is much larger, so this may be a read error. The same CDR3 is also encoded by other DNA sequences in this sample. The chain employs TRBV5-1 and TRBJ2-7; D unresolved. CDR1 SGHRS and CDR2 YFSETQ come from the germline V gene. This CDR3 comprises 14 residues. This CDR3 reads CASSLVLGLYEQYF. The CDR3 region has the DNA TGCGCCAGCAGCTTGGTCCTGGGTCTCTACGAACAGTACTTC.

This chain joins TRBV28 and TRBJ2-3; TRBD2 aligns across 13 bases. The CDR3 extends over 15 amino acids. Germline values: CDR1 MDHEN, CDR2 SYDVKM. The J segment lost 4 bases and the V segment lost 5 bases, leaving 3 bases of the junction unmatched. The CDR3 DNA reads TGTGCCAGCAGTCCCGGACTAGCGGGGGCAGATACGCAGTATTTT. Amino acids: CASSPGLAGADTQYF.

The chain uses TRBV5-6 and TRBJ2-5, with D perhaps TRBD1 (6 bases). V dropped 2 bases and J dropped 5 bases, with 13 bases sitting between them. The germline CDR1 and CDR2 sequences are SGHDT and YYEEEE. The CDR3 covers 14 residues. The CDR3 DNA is TGTGCCAGCAGCTTACAGGGATCATTCGAGACCCAGTACTTC. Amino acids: CASSLQGSFETQYF.

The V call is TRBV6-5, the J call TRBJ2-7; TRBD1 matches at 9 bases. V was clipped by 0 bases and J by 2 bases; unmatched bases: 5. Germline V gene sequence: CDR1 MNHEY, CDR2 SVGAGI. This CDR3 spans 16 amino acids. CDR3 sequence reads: CASSYSWDRVTYEQYF. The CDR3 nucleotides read TGTGCCAGCAGTTACTCGTGGGACAGGGTAACCTACGAGCAGTACTTC.

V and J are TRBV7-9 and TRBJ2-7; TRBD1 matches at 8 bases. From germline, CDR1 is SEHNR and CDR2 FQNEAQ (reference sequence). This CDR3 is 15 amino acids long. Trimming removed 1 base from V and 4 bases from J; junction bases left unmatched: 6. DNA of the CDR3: TGTGCCAGCAGCTTAGAGAGCAGGGGGCCTTACGAGCAGTACTTC. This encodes CASSLESRGPYEQYF.

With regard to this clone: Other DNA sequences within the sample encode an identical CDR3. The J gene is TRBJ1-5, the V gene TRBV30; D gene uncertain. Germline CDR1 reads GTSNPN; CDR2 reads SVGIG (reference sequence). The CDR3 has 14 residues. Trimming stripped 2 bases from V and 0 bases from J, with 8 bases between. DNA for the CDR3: TGTGCCTGGAGTCGGGGAGGTAGCAATCAGCCCCAGCATTTT. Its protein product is CAWSRGGSNQPQHF.

The chain's CDR3 is CAISGQATFGTDTQYF. The CDR3 DNA reads as TGTGCCATCAGTGGACAAGCTACTTTCGGAACAGATACGCAGTATTTT. This chain links TRBV10-3 with TRBJ2-3, with no clear D. This CDR3 has 16 residues. Germline CDR1 reads ENHRY; CDR2 reads SYGVKD. Trimming stripped 4 bases from V and 3 bases from J, with 17 bases between.

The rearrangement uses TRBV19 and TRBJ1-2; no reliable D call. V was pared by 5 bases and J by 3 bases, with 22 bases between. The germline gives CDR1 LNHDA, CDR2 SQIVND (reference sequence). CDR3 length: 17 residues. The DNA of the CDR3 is TGTGCCAGTAGTGCCCCCGAGGTGGGCGGTAGGGACTATGGCTACACCTTC. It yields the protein CASSAPEVGGRDYGYTF.

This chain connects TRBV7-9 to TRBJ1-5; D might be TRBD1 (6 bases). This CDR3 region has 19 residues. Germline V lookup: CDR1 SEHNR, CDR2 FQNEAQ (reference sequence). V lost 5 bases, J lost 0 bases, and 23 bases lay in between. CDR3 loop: CASSRDFLGQYDSNQPQHF. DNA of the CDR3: TGTGCCAGCAGCCGTGACTTTTTAGGACAGTATGATAGCAATCAGCCCCAGCATTTT.

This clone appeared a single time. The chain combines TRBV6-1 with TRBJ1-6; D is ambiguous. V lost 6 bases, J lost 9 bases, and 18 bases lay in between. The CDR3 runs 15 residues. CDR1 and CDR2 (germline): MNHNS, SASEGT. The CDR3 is CASSIGPRGSSPLHF. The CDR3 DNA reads TGTGCCAGCAGCATCGGGCCGAGAGGAAGTTCACCCCTCCACTTT.

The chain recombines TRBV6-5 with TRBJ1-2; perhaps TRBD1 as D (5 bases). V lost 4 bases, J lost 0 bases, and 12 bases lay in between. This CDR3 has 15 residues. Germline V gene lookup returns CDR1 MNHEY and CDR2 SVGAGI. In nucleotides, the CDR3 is TGTGCCAGCAGTTCCCAGGGAGTTTCTAACTATGGCTACACCTTC. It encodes CASSSQGVSNYGYTF.